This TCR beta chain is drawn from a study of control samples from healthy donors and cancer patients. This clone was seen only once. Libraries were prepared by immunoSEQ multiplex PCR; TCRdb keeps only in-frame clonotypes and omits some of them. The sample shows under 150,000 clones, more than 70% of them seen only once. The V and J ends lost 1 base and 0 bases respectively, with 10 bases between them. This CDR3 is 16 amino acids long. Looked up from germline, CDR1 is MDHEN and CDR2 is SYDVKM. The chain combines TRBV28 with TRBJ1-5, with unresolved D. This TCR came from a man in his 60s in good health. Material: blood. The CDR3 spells CASSLSGSLSNQPQHF. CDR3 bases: TGTGCCAGCAGTTTATCGGGCAGTCTTAGCAATCAGCCCCAGCATTTT.